Listed below are T cell receptor beta chains from one sample, sequenced in a study of a mutant IDH1 vaccine in newly diagnosed glioma. Generated by immunoSEQ multiplex PCR, the TCRdb table keeps only in-frame clones and is missing some. Among 15,000 or so clones listed, roughly nine tenths were seen once. This specimen consisted of PBMCs, obtained from a glioma patient treated with radiotherapy, temozolomide or both. Receptor source: a woman aged 40-49 years with glioma. Some clones in this sample may be carry-over from other donors' samples. The CDR3 runs from the conserved cysteine through the conserved F or W. A D gene is named only where the DNA matches it firmly. Not all rows give a size; the values are once, few, many and, for expanded clones, a class.

V gene	J gene	D gene	CDR3 length	clone size	CDR3 protein	CDR3 DNA
TRBV19	TRBJ2-3	TRBD1	14	-	CASRSWTGTDTQYF	TGTGCCAGTAGGAGCTGGACAGGGACAGATACGCAGTATTTT
TRBV25-1	TRBJ1-2	-	15	-	CASRKSGEISYGYTF	TGTGCCAGCAGAAAGTCCGGGGAAATCAGCTATGGCTACACCTTC
TRBV29-1	TRBJ1-1	-	14	-	CSVEGRGENTEAFF	TGCAGCGTTGAGGGACGGGGAGAGAACACTGAAGCTTTCTTT
TRBV5-6	TRBJ1-3	-	14	-	CASSLGVSGNTIYF	TGTGCCAGCAGCTTAGGGGTCTCTGGAAACACCATATATTTT
TRBV11-2	TRBJ1-6	TRBD1	14	-	CASSFKGAESPLHF	TGTGCCAGCAGCTTCAAGGGGGCGGAATCACCCCTCCACTTT
TRBV13	TRBJ2-1	TRBD2	17	once	CASSPEGRRGAWNEQFF	TGTGCCAGCAGCCCAGAGGGGAGGCGGGGGGCCTGGAATGAGCAGTTCTTC
TRBV7-9	TRBJ2-2	TRBD2	16	-	CASSSGLAVNTGELFF	TGTGCCAGCAGCTCGGGACTAGCGGTGAACACCGGGGAGCTGTTTTTT
TRBV7-9	TRBJ2-7	-	11	large	CASSSLYEQYF	TGTGCCAGCAGCTCCTTATACGAGCAGTACTTC
TRBV18	TRBJ1-1	-	16	-	CASSPPNWRLNTEAFF	TGTGCCAGCTCACCACCAAATTGGCGGTTGAACACTGAAGCTTTCTTT
TRBV6-1	TRBJ2-7	-	11	-	CASSEFYEQYF	TGTGCCAGCAGTGAGTTCTACGAGCAGTACTTC
TRBV27	TRBJ1-1	-	14	-	CASSLRGWSTEAFF	TGTGCCAGCAGTTTAAGGGGTTGGAGCACTGAAGCTTTCTTT
TRBV19	TRBJ2-5	-	15	-	CASSTSLGEAETQYF	TGTGCCAGTAGTACTTCACTAGGGGAAGCGGAGACCCAGTACTTC
TRBV5-1	TRBJ2-2	-	17	-	CASTNRPGSSNTGELFF	TGCGCCAGCACTAATAGACCAGGGTCCTCCAACACCGGGGAGCTGTTTTTT
TRBV5-1	TRBJ1-1	-	14	-	CASSFHLGGTEAFF	TGCGCCAGCAGCTTTCATTTGGGGGGCACTGAAGCTTTCTTT
TRBV7-6	TRBJ2-2	-	15	-	CASSLAVENSGELFF	TGTGCCAGCAGCTTAGCGGTAGAGAACTCCGGGGAGCTGTTTTTT
TRBV2	TRBJ1-2	-	15	-	CASSGDSGAYYGYTF	TGTGCCAGCAGTGGAGACTCAGGCGCTTACTATGGCTACACCTTC
TRBV30	TRBJ2-3	-	16	-	CAWGRGERRTTDTQYF	TGTGCCTGGGGCCGTGGGGAGAGGAGGACCACAGATACGCAGTATTTT